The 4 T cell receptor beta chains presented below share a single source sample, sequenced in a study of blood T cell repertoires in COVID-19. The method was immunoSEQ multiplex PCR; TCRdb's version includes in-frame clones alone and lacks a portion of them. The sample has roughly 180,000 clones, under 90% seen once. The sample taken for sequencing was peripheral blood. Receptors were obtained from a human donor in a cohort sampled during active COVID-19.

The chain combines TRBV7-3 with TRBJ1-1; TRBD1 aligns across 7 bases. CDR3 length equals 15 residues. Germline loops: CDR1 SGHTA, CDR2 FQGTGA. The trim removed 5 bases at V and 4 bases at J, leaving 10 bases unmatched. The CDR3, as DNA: TGTGCCAGCAGCGCCTCGACAGGGTCGGGCACTGAAGCTTTCTTT. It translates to CASSASTGSGTEAFF. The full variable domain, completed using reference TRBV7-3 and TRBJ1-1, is GAGVSQTPSNKVTEKGKYVELRCDPISGHTALYWYRQSLGQGPEFLIYFQGTGAADDSGLPNDRFFAVRPEGSVSTLKIQRTERGDSAVYLCASSASTGSGTEAFFGQGTRLTVV.

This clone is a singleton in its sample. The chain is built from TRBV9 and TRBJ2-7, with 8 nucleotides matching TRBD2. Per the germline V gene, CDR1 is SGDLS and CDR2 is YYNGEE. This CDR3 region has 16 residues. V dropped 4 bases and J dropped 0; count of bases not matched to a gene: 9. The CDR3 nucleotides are TGTGCCAGCAGCCCTTTGCCGGGGGGGCCCTCCTACGAGCAGTACTTC. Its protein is CASSPLPGGPSYEQYF.

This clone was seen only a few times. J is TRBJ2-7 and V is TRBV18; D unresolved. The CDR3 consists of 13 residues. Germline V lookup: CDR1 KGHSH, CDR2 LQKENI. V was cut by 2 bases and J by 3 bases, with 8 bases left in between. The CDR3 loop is CASSPSPFYEQYF. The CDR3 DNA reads TGTGCCAGCTCACCATCCCCTTTCTACGAGCAGTACTTC.

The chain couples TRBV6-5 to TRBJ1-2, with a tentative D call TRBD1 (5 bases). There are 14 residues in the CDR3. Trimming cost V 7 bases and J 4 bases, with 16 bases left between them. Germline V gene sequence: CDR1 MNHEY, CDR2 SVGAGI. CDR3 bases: TGTGCCAGCATCAAGGCCCAGGGAGGCTATGGCTACACCTTC. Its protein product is CASIKAQGGYGYTF.